The clone carrying this T cell receptor (beta chain) was observed a handful of times. The antigen remains undetermined. The CDR3 sequence is 13 residues long. From germline, CDR1 is MNHEY and CDR2 SVGAGI. V was cut by 2 bases and J by 4 bases, with 8 bases left in between. The data were obtained in a study of beta chain features in type 1 diabetes. Looking at the study overall: All samples combined gave just under 110 million sorted cells for examination.

Study-wide points: There was a moderate but significant shortening of TCRB CDR3s in all four CD4+ subsets of Type 1 diabetes patients. Cells that show high TCR expression could be over-represented by cDNA sequencing.

Investigators reverse transcribed all isolated RNA, so they sequenced expressed TCRB transcripts. About 3.7 million reads per sample were averaged for naive, central memory and regulatory samples. The assay was immunoSEQ multiplex PCR, and TCRdb's table has in-frame clones only and misses some. The data contain around 240,000 clones, roughly 17% of them seen just once; the ten biggest clones take up 0.065% to 0.095%. Each of the sorted populations had a purity greater than 95%. The sequenced material came from naive CD4+ T cells from blood. The chain carries TRBV6-5 and TRBJ2-5; the D is unclear. The sequence was obtained from a man between 25 and 39 years old with type 1 diabetes. CDR3 loop: CASSYADRETQYF. The CDR3 nucleotides read TGTGCCAGCAGTTACGCCGACCGAGAGACCCAGTACTTC.